A selection of T cell receptor beta chains follows, all from one sample in a study of Ad26.COV2.S vaccination and SARS-CoV-2 variants. This table comes from immunoSEQ multiplex PCR, and its TCRdb copy is limited to in-frame clones, with some not included. Here the sample spans 300,000 to 350,000 clones, around 90% being singletons. The sample consisted of peripheral blood, taken in a trial of Ad26.COV2.S vaccine versus placebo. The receptors shown here come from a person between 18 and 60 years old who received the Ad26.COV2.S COVID-19 vaccine or a placebo. CDR3s include the opening cysteine and the closing phenylalanine or tryptophan. A D gene is named only where the DNA matches it firmly. Where a row states a size, it is once, few, many or the class of an expanded clone; other rows omit it.

NA TRBJ1-2 NA TRBV15 TGTGCCACCAGCAGAGACCGGGGCTACTATGGCTACACCTTC CATSRDRGYYGYTF
NA TRBJ1-2 TRBD1 TRBV6-6 TGTGCCAGCAGCCGGACAGGCGTTTACTATGGCTACACCTTC CASSRTGVYYGYTF
NA TRBJ2-3 TRBD2 TRBV19 TGTGCCAGTAGTGGACTAGCTGCTACAGATACGCAGTATTTT CASSGLAATDTQYF
NA TRBJ2-7 NA TRBV9 TGTGCCAGCAGCGCGACACCTTCCTACGAGCAGTACTTC CASSATPSYEQYF
NA TRBJ1-1 NA TRBV20-1 TGCAGTGCTAGAGATCTGGGACGAGCTTTCTTT CSARDLGRAFF
once TRBJ1-5 TRBD1 TRBV28 TGTGCCAGCAGCCCAAGGACAGGGGGTAGCAATCAGCCCCAGCATTTT CASSPRTGGSNQPQHF
NA TRBJ2-7 TRBD1 TRBV3-1/TRBV3-2 TGTGCCAGCAGCCCCGGGACAGGGGACTACGAGCAGTACTTC CASSPGTGDYEQYF
NA TRBJ2-3 TRBD2 TRBV4-3 TGCGCCAGCAGCCCAGACTGGGGACTAGCGGGTGCAGATACGCAGTATTTT CASSPDWGLAGADTQYF
NA TRBJ2-7 NA TRBV19 TGTGCCAGTAGTATAGGGACAGAGAAGCAGTACTTC CASSIGTEKQYF
NA TRBJ2-1 NA TRBV3-1/TRBV3-2 TGTGCCAGCAGCGAAGACCCGGACAATGAGCAGTTCTTC CASSEDPDNEQFF
NA TRBJ2-1 NA TRBV27 TGTGCCAGCAGTCCCAAAAAGGGTGGACGACGGAATGAGCAGTTCTTC CASSPKKGGRRNEQFF
NA TRBJ2-3 NA TRBV27 TGTGCCAGCAGTTTGATAGGGACAGATACGCAGTATTTT CASSLIGTDTQYF
NA TRBJ2-3 NA TRBV4-2 TGTGCCAGCAGTCGCTCGCTGGGCACAGATACGCAGTATTTT CASSRSLGTDTQYF
NA TRBJ2-7 TRBD2 TRBV28 TGTGCCAGCAGTTTCGCGGGGGTGGCGCAGTACTTC CASSFAGVAQYF
NA TRBJ1-1 NA TRBV10-1 TGCGCCAGCAGTAGGGAAAGATTGAACACTGAAGCTTTCTTT CASSRERLNTEAFF
NA TRBJ2-1 TRBD1 TRBV6-1 TGTGCCACAGGGGGCTTGGGGAATGAGCAGTTCTTC CATGGLGNEQFF
NA TRBJ1-2 NA TRBV19 TGTGCCAGTAGTATAAGGCGGGCTAACTATGGCTACACCTTC CASSIRRANYGYTF
NA TRBJ1-5 TRBD1 TRBV5-1 TGCGCCAGCAGCTTGTGGACAGGGGATCAGCCCCAGCATTTT CASSLWTGDQPQHF
NA TRBJ1-5 NA TRBV18 TGTGCCAGCTCACCACAAGAGAGCAATCAGCCCCAGCATTTT CASSPQESNQPQHF
NA TRBJ1-2 NA TRBV11-3 TGTGCCAGCAGCTTAGACCAGACCTATGGCTACACCTTC CASSLDQTYGYTF
NA TRBJ2-6 TRBD1 TRBV14 TGTGCCAGCAGCCAAGAACAGGGGCCCGGGGCCAACGTCCTGACTTTC CASSQEQGPGANVLTF
NA TRBJ2-1 TRBD2 TRBV7-9 TGTGCCAGCAGCGAGCTAGCGGGAGAAGGCAATGAGCAGTTCTTC CASSELAGEGNEQFF
NA TRBJ1-5 NA TRBV28 TGTGCCAGCAGTCCAGACCCTCGACAGCCCCAGCATTTT CASSPDPRQPQHF
few TRBJ1-2 NA TRBV24-1 TGTGCCACCAGTGATCCGCCTCGGGCTGGCTACACCTTC CATSDPPRAGYTF
NA TRBJ1-1 NA TRBV5-1 TGCGCCAGCAGCTTGGCGGGGGGCGAAGCTTTCTTT CASSLAGGEAFF
NA TRBJ2-1 NA TRBV5-1 TGCGCCAGCACCAGCGGGTCGGCTGAGCAGTTCTTC CASTSGSAEQFF
NA TRBJ1-2 NA TRBV5-4 TGTGCCAGCAGCTACGTCGGACAGACAAACTATGGCTACACCTTC CASSYVGQTNYGYTF